This TCR beta chain was captured in a study of blood T cell repertoires in COVID-19. Study-level information: Nucleic acid was either cDNA or gDNA, and it came from T cells, B-cell-depleted T cells, or PBMCs.

Germline loops: CDR1 MNHNY, CDR2 SVGAGI (reference sequence). The CDR3 loop spans 16 amino acids. V shed 7 bases and J 4 bases; nucleotides not matched to a gene: 13. Original processing notes: Counts of nucleated cells, estimated from reference gene primer amplification, were obtained. TCRdb's copy holds only in-frame clones and misses some; the assay was immunoSEQ multiplex PCR. V and J calls and clone size are copied from that table; D and trimming were computed from the DNA. Found here are 100,000 to 150,000 clones, roughly three quarters of them singletons; the top ten hold 6.5% to 9%. The chain carries TRBV6-6 and TRBJ2-7; TRBD1 matches at 10 bases. Sequenced material: peripheral blood. The clonotype was recovered from a human donor in a cohort sampled during active COVID-19. DNA for the CDR3: TGTGCCAGCAAGGGGACAGGGGAGGTTGGGGGATACGAGCAGTACTTC. Translated, it gives CASKGTGEVGGYEQYF.